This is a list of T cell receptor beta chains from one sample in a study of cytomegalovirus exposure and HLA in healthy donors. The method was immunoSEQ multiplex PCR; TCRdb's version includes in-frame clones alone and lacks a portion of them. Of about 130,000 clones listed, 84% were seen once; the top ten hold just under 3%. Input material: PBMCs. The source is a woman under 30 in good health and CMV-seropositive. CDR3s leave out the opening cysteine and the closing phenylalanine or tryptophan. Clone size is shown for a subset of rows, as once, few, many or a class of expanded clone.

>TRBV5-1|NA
ASSSRTSGSYEQY
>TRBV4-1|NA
ASSHPYRGRSGANVLT
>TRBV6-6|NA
ASSSRALADSYEQY
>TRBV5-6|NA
ASSYPDRGLNEQF
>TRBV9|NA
ASSVGTNYNTGELF
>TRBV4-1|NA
ASSQVDRPGNTIY
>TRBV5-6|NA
ASSLGDLPEGFRQY
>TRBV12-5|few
ASGDRVGGTDTQY
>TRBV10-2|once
ASLLEFRSYNEQF
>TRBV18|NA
ASSPEGSSYEQY
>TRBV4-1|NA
ASSLQGNTEAF
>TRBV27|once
ASSLWADSNQPQH
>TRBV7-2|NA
ASSLDIAAKQAF